Reported below is one TCR beta chain. The data are from a study of blood T cell repertoires in COVID-19. Germline CDR1 is KGHDR and CDR2 is SFDVKD. V gave up 2 bases and J gave up 8 bases; unmatched junction bases: 5. The CDR3 covers 14 residues. The table came from immunoSEQ multiplex PCR; TCRdb's copy has only in-frame clones and leaves some out. The data contain about 190,000 clones, 70% to 90% of them singletons. This clonotype was sampled from a woman aged 40 to 50 who had recovered from COVID-19. V is TRBV24-1 and J is TRBJ1-1; TRBD1 agrees at 9 bases. The sequenced sample was peripheral blood. The CDR3 sequence: CATSDWGDRGEAFF. The CDR3 bases are TGTGCCACCAGTGATTGGGGTGACAGGGGGGAAGCTTTCTTT.